Below, 5 T cell receptor beta chains from the same sample are listed, as sequenced in a study of blood T cell repertoires in COVID-19. The repertoire was sequenced with immunoSEQ multiplex PCR; TCRdb's copy has only in-frame clones and lacks some. Of 200,000 to 300,000 clones in the sample, approximately 85% were seen once. The sequenced sample was PBMCs or T cells enriched from blood (not recorded which). These TCRs come from a woman aged 45-59 years with acute COVID-19.

The chain employs TRBV5-1 and TRBJ1-5; 8 bases are a match to TRBD1. Trimming took 2 bases from V and 0 from J; bases not matched to a gene: 7. This CDR3 has 17 residues. From germline, CDR1 is SGHRS and CDR2 YFSETQ. The CDR3 spells CASSLTGTGDSNQPQHF. The CDR3 DNA is TGCGCCAGCAGCTTAACCGGGACAGGTGATAGCAATCAGCCCCAGCATTTT.

The V gene is TRBV4-3, the J gene TRBJ1-2; TRBD1 matches 11 bases. CDR1 is LGHNA, CDR2 YSLEER, per germline. With 2 bases clipped from V and 3 bases from J, the junction kept 8 bases outside the gene matches. This CDR3 contains 17 residues. The CDR3 loop is CASSQPLGQGGDYGYTF. The DNA for the CDR3 is TGCGCCAGCAGCCAACCTCTGGGACAGGGGGGAGACTATGGCTACACCTTC.

This clone was observed a handful of times. V is TRBV10-3 and J is TRBJ2-5; 11 nucleotides line up with TRBD2. Looked up from germline, CDR1 is ENHRY and CDR2 is SYGVKD. Trimming cost V 3 bases and J 7 bases; bases outside gene matches: 13. This CDR3 comprises 17 residues. CDR3 loop: CAISEKASGGYPVTQYF. CDR3 DNA: TGTGCCATCAGTGAAAAGGCTAGCGGGGGGTATCCTGTGACCCAGTACTTC.

The chain joins TRBV11-3 to TRBJ2-1; D remains ambiguous. The length of the CDR3 is 14 residues. The germline V gene has CDR1 SGHNT and CDR2 YENEEA. V was pared by 5 bases and J by 1 base, with 9 bases between. CDR3 loop: CASSLSTSYNEQFF. The CDR3 DNA reads TGTGCCAGCAGCCTCTCCACTTCCTACAATGAGCAGTTCTTC.

The chain combines TRBV25-1 with TRBJ1-5; 7 positions match TRBD1. The CDR3 length is 15 residues. The germline V gene encodes CDR1 MGHDK and CDR2 SYGVNS. Trimming took 1 base from V and 4 from J; bases not matched to a gene: 4. CDR3 sequence: CASSESGGKNQPQHF. As DNA, the CDR3 is TGTGCCAGCAGTGAATCAGGGGGGAAGAATCAGCCCCAGCATTTT.